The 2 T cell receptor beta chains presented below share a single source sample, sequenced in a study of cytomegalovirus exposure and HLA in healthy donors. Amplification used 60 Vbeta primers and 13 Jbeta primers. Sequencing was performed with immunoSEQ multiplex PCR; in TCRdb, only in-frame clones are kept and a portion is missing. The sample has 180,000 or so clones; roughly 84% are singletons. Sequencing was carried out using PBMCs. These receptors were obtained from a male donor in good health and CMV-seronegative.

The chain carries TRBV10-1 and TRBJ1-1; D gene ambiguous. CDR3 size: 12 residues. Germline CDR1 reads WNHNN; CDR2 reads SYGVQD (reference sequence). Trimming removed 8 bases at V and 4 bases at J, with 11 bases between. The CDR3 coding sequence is TGCGCCAGCGGAGGGATGGGCACTGAAGCTTTCTTT. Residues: CASGGMGTEAFF.

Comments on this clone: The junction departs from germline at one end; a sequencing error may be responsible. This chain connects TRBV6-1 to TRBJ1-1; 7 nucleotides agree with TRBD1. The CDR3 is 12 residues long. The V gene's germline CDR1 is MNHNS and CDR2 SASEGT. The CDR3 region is CASREGDRLAFF. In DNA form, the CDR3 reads TGTGCCAGCAGGGAAGGGGACAGATTAGCTTTCTTT.